The T cell receptor beta chain described here comes from a study of shared clonotypes between healthy human individuals. Study details: Each donor's CD4 naive and CD4 memory cells filled three plates apiece, CD8 naive two, and CD8 memory one.

CD45RO-negative CD8 cells positively selected for CCR7 made up the naive population, which excluded terminally differentiated effector memory CD45RA+ cells. With 2 bases removed from V and 2 bases from J, the gap between germline ends came to 7 bases. CDR1 and CDR2 from the germline V gene are MNHEY and SMNVEV (reference sequence). The CDR3 has 15 amino acids. Concerning this clone: Other nucleotide sequences from this sample produce the same CDR3.

Per the original methods: ImmunoSEQ junction-only sequences lacked quality scores, so their filtering differed. Produced via immunoSEQ multiplex PCR; TCRdb's table is partial and in-frame only. That table gives V, J and clone size, and the DNA gave D and trimming. The sample carries about 2.2 million clones, over 85% recorded once. The source material was naive CD8+ T cells from PBMCs. This chain uses TRBV27 with TRBJ2-6, with D possibly being TRBD2 (5 bases). The receptor was derived from a man between 18 and 29 years old in good health. Some clones in this sample may be carry-over from other donors' samples. CDR3 residues: CASSLRGAGANVLTF. Written as DNA, the CDR3 is TGTGCCAGCAGTTTACGGGGAGCTGGGGCCAACGTCCTGACTTTC. The complete variable domain, with remaining parts taken from reference TRBV27 and TRBJ2-6, reads EAQVTQNPRYLITVTGKKLTVTCSQNMNHEYMSWYRQDPGLGLRQIYYSMNVEVTDKGDVPEGYKVSRKEKRNFPLILESPSPNQTSLYFCASSLRGAGANVLTFGAGSRLTVL.